The 6 T cell receptor beta chains presented below share a single source sample, sequenced in a study of lymphopenia after photon versus proton radiotherapy. Generated by immunoSEQ multiplex PCR, the TCRdb table keeps only in-frame clones and is missing some. This table holds some 29,000 clones, about four fifths found once. Source: peripheral blood, taken from a patient treated with photon-based radiotherapy. The receptors were gathered from a man aged 50-60 years with gastric cancer.

The rearrangement joins TRBV6-6 to TRBJ1-2, with 10 nucleotides matching TRBD1. The ends lost 7 bases at V and 8 bases at J; junction bases unmatched: 10. The CDR3 has 14 amino acids. Germline loops: CDR1 MNHNY, CDR2 SVGAGI (reference sequence). The CDR3: CASTRRQGARGYTF. The CDR3 DNA reads as TGTGCCAGCACCAGACGACAGGGGGCACGAGGCTACACCTTC.

The chain has TRBV7-2 and TRBJ2-1; D is uncertain. Trimming shortened V by 5 bases and J by 2 bases, and 13 bases separated the two germline ends. The CDR3 runs to 15 residues. Germline V gene data show CDR1 as SGHTA and CDR2 as FQGNSA. CDR3: CASSEIGNAYNEQFF. CDR3 in DNA: TGTGCCAGCAGCGAGATAGGGAATGCCTACAATGAGCAGTTCTTC. Combining the CDR3 with reference TRBV7-2 and TRBJ2-1 gives the whole variable domain GAGVSQSPSNKVTEKGKDVELRCDPISGHTALYWYRQSLGQGLEFLIYFQGNSAPDKSGLPSDRFSAERTGGSVSTLTIQRTQQEDSAVYLCASSEIGNAYNEQFFGPGTRLTVL.

The chain is built from TRBV6-1 and TRBJ1-5; weak D call: TRBD1 (5 bases). This CDR3 region has 14 residues. Germline CDR1 is MNHNS and CDR2 is SASEGT. Trimming removed 4 bases at V and 1 base at J, with 8 bases between. The CDR3 bases are TGTGCCAGCAGTGGGGGGGGGAGCAATCAGCCCCAGCATTTT. Protein product: CASSGGGSNQPQHF.

DNA of the CDR3: TGTGCCAGCAGCTTAGAAACAGGGGTCAATGAGCAGTTCTTC. It codes for CASSLETGVNEQFF. The chain links TRBV7-3 to TRBJ2-1, with TRBD1 matching over 7 bases. This CDR3 is 14 amino acids long. The ends lost 2 bases at V and 6 bases at J; junction bases unmatched: 4. The germline gives CDR1 SGHTA, CDR2 FQGTGA.

The chain combines TRBV10-3 with TRBJ2-2; a possible D gene is TRBD2 (6 bases). The germline CDR1 and CDR2 sequences are ENHRY and SYGVKD. This CDR3 has 14 residues. Trimming took off 10 bases at V and 3 bases at J, with 15 bases between the two ends. The CDR3 protein is CATRKGTDTGELFF. In nucleotides, the CDR3 is TGTGCCACTCGTAAAGGGACTGACACCGGGGAGCTGTTTTTT.

V gene TRBV7-6 combines with J gene TRBJ2-5, with D tentatively TRBD2 (6 bases). CDR3 length equals 15 residues. The germline V and J ends were trimmed by 7 bases and 2 bases, with 17 bases remaining between them. The germline V gene has CDR1 SGHVS and CDR2 FNYEAQ. DNA of the CDR3: TGTGCCAGCACCTCAACGCCGGGGGAGCAAGAGACCCAGTACTTC. Encoded protein: CASTSTPGEQETQYF.